This T cell receptor beta chain was identified during a study of blood T cells in healthy people across ages. CDR3 length: 16 residues. V lost 1 base, J lost 7 bases, and 11 bases stayed unmatched. CDR1 is SGHVS, CDR2 FQNEAQ, per germline. Alongside a J-beta primer mix, a sample-barcoded 5' primer served in a second PCR lasting roughly 7 to 11 cycles. Using its own MiXCR run on the 5' RACE reads, TCRdb lists one record per CDR3 protein. The sample yields some 1.6 million distinct CDR3 sequences, around 35% seen once. The sequenced sample was blood. This TCR was sampled from a woman aged 25 to 45 in good health. The rearrangement joins TRBV7-8 to TRBJ1-2; TRBD1 matches 8 bases. As DNA, the CDR3 is TGTGCCAGCAGCTTAGGGTCGGCGAAACAGGGGGTTGGCTACACCTTC. It is translated as CASSLGSAKQGVGYTF.